Listed here are 4 T cell receptor beta chains from one sample, sequenced in a study of T cells in Graves' hyperthyroidism and ophthalmopathy. There were TCR beta CDR3 regions amplified from RNA transcripts. TCR CDR3 regions were first amplified by RT-PCR with HTBI primers. One entry per CDR3 protein results from TCRdb running MiXCR on the multiplex PCR reads. Of 250,000 to 300,000 distinct CDR3 sequences in the sample, about an eighth were seen once. The sample was blood. The receptors were gathered from a woman aged 25 to 39 with Graves' hyperthyroidism that later progressed to Graves' ophthalmopathy.

This clonotype was counted many times. The chain has TRBV5-5 and TRBJ2-7; D unresolved. Trimming took off 2 bases at V and 6 bases at J, with 12 bases between the two ends. CDR1 SGHKS and CDR2 YYEKEE come from the germline V gene (reference sequence). CDR3 length: 13 amino acids. The CDR3: CASSFQEGFEQYF. CDR3 sequence (DNA): TGTGCCAGCAGCTTTCAAGAAGGGTTCGAGCAGTACTTC.

The genes are TRBV11-2 and TRBJ2-5; 10 bases match TRBD1. This CDR3 region has 15 residues. Germline V gene sequence: CDR1 SGHAT, CDR2 FQNNGV. After removal of 8 bases from V and 4 bases from J, the junction contained 10 bases not matched to a gene. CDR3 nucleotides: TGTGCCAGCGGCCCCGGGACAGGGGCCAGAGAGACCCAGTACTTC. It yields the protein CASGPGTGARETQYF.

There are many counts of this clonotype. The chain couples TRBV28 to TRBJ2-2; D is unclear. Trimming left V 5 bases short and J 4 bases short, with 8 bases between. CDR3 size: 13 residues. The V gene's germline CDR1 is MDHEN and CDR2 SYDVKM. The CDR3 spells CASSNPGTGELFF. CDR3 coding DNA: TGTGCCAGCAGTAACCCAGGCACCGGGGAGCTGTTTTTT. The full variable domain, rest sourced from reference TRBV28 and TRBJ2-2, is DVKVTQSSRYLVKRTGEKVFLECVQDMDHENMFWYRQDPGLGLRLIYFSYDVKMKEKGDIPEGYSVSREKKERFSLILESASTNQTSMYLCASSNPGTGELFFGEGSRLTVL.

This clonotype was counted at least ten times. This chain connects TRBV2 to TRBJ1-1; D is unresolved. CDR1 and CDR2 from the germline V gene are SNHLY and FYNNEI. CDR3 length equals 13 residues. V lost 7 bases to trimming and J lost 3 bases, with 12 bases between them. The CDR3 here is CASIYAEDTEAFF. Here the CDR3 DNA reads TGTGCCAGCATCTATGCTGAGGACACTGAAGCTTTCTTT.